Listed below are T cell receptor beta chains from one sample, sequenced in a study of PD-1 blockade in classical Hodgkin lymphoma. Only in-frame clones appear in the TCRdb table, and some are missing; sequencing was by immunoSEQ multiplex PCR. The sample has nearly 25,000 clones; under 75% are singletons. The material was peripheral blood mononuclear cells (PBMCs), obtained before the fourth cycle of nivolumab. Source of these receptors: a human donor with classical Hodgkin lymphoma. Each CDR3 is given with its conserved first and last residue. The order of the fields is D gene, J gene, V gene, clone size, CDR3 protein, CDR3 DNA. The D gene is left open where the match is weak. Clone size is not always given. Where it is, it says once, few, many or a class for expanded clones.

d_call: TRBD2
j_call: TRBJ2-5
v_call: TRBV11-2
clone_size: .
cdr3_aa: CASSPLHTGLVFQYF
cdr3_nt: TGTGCCAGCAGCCCCCTACACACGGGACTAGTTTTCCAGTACTTC

d_call: .
j_call: TRBJ1-2
v_call: TRBV27
clone_size: .
cdr3_aa: CASSSQRADITYGYTF
cdr3_nt: TGTGCCAGCAGCTCCCAGAGGGCAGACATCACCTATGGCTACACCTTC

d_call: TRBD1
j_call: TRBJ1-3
v_call: TRBV27
clone_size: .
cdr3_aa: CASSLSAAGGGDTIYF
cdr3_nt: TGTGCCAGCAGTTTATCGGCGGCAGGGGGCGGGGACACCATATATTTT

d_call: .
j_call: TRBJ1-3
v_call: TRBV7-2
clone_size: .
cdr3_aa: CASSPVAGEGNTIYF
cdr3_nt: TGTGCCAGCAGCCCGGTCGCCGGGGAAGGAAACACCATATATTTT

d_call: TRBD2
j_call: TRBJ2-1
v_call: TRBV6-5
clone_size: .
cdr3_aa: CASSRLAGDVYEQFF
cdr3_nt: TGTGCCAGCAGTAGACTAGCGGGGGATGTCTATGAGCAGTTCTTC

d_call: TRBD1
j_call: TRBJ2-7
v_call: TRBV4-3
clone_size: .
cdr3_aa: CASSPGRGLVEQYF
cdr3_nt: TGCGCCAGCAGCCCTGGCAGGGGGCTTGTCGAGCAGTACTTC

d_call: TRBD1
j_call: TRBJ2-1
v_call: TRBV18
clone_size: few
cdr3_aa: CASSLSARGLVDEQFF
cdr3_nt: TGTGCCAGCTCACTATCAGCCAGGGGGCTTGTGGATGAGCAGTTCTTC

d_call: .
j_call: TRBJ1-6
v_call: TRBV27
clone_size: medium-sized
cdr3_aa: CASSLGRLNSPLHF
cdr3_nt: TGTGCCAGCAGTTTGGGACGGCTTAATTCACCCCTCCACTTT

d_call: .
j_call: TRBJ1-4
v_call: TRBV6-5
clone_size: .
cdr3_aa: CASSYSQGLEEKLFF
cdr3_nt: TGTGCCAGCAGTTACTCACAGGGCCTCGAGGAAAAACTGTTTTTT

d_call: .
j_call: TRBJ1-3
v_call: TRBV6-6
clone_size: .
cdr3_aa: CATLGGNTIYF
cdr3_nt: TGTGCCACCCTGGGGGGAAACACCATATATTTT

d_call: .
j_call: TRBJ1-5
v_call: TRBV28
clone_size: .
cdr3_aa: CASRTPTGSRNQPQHF
cdr3_nt: TGTGCCAGCAGGACGCCAACCGGGTCCCGGAATCAGCCCCAGCATTTT

d_call: .
j_call: TRBJ2-1
v_call: TRBV21-1
clone_size: .
cdr3_aa: CASSKGSRGLAPDNEQFF
cdr3_nt: TGTGCCAGCAGCAAAGGGTCAAGGGGGCTAGCACCCGACAATGAGCAGTTCTTC

d_call: .
j_call: TRBJ1-1
v_call: TRBV10-3
clone_size: few
cdr3_aa: CAISERTEAFF
cdr3_nt: TGTGCCATCAGTGAAAGGACTGAAGCTTTCTTT

d_call: TRBD1
j_call: TRBJ1-4
v_call: TRBV5-4
clone_size: once
cdr3_aa: CASSLGQGVEKLFF
cdr3_nt: TGTGCCAGCAGCTTGGGGCAGGGGGTTGAAAAACTGTTTTTT

d_call: .
j_call: TRBJ1-2
v_call: TRBV28
clone_size: .
cdr3_aa: CASSWGGMGYTF
cdr3_nt: TGTGCCAGCAGTTGGGGGGGAATGGGCTACACCTTC

d_call: .
j_call: TRBJ1-1
v_call: TRBV15
clone_size: .
cdr3_aa: CATRDGGGEAFF
cdr3_nt: TGTGCCACCCGAGACGGCGGAGGTGAAGCTTTCTTT

d_call: .
j_call: TRBJ2-1
v_call: TRBV5-6
clone_size: once
cdr3_aa: CASSLETGLDQFF
cdr3_nt: TGTGCCAGCAGCTTGGAAACAGGCCTTGATCAGTTCTTC

d_call: .
j_call: TRBJ2-5
v_call: TRBV5-1
clone_size: medium-sized
cdr3_aa: CASSFGETQYF
cdr3_nt: TGCGCCAGCAGCTTTGGAGAGACCCAGTACTTC

d_call: TRBD1
j_call: TRBJ1-1
v_call: TRBV7-6
clone_size: medium-sized
cdr3_aa: CASSQNLGQGPLNTEAFF
cdr3_nt: TGTGCCAGCAGCCAAAATTTGGGACAGGGGCCCCTGAACACTGAAGCTTTCTTT

d_call: TRBD1
j_call: TRBJ1-2
v_call: TRBV18
clone_size: .
cdr3_aa: CASSPDRDRGGGYTF
cdr3_nt: TGTGCCAGCTCACCGGACCGGGACAGGGGAGGTGGCTACACCTTC

d_call: .
j_call: TRBJ2-1
v_call: TRBV9
clone_size: .
cdr3_aa: CASSVDSGIEGLNEQFF
cdr3_nt: TGTGCCAGCAGCGTAGACTCCGGGATCGAGGGCCTCAATGAGCAGTTCTTC

d_call: .
j_call: TRBJ1-6
v_call: TRBV6-1
clone_size: .
cdr3_aa: CASRGSSAELAPLHF
cdr3_nt: TGTGCCAGCAGGGGCTCGTCGGCAGAACTCGCACCCCTCCACTTT

d_call: .
j_call: TRBJ1-2
v_call: TRBV28
clone_size: .
cdr3_aa: CASSVLRVNYGYTF
cdr3_nt: TGTGCCAGCAGTGTTCTCAGGGTCAACTATGGCTACACCTTC

d_call: .
j_call: TRBJ2-3
v_call: TRBV6-7
clone_size: once
cdr3_aa: CASTHKGGPDTQYF
cdr3_nt: TGTGCCAGCACCCATAAGGGGGGCCCAGATACGCAGTATTTT

d_call: .
j_call: TRBJ2-3
v_call: TRBV5-4
clone_size: .
cdr3_aa: CASSLGGLRADTQYF
cdr3_nt: TGTGCCAGCAGCCTGGGGGGCCTTAGGGCAGATACGCAGTATTTT

d_call: .
j_call: TRBJ1-5
v_call: TRBV4-1
clone_size: .
cdr3_aa: CASSQDAAGGQPQHF
cdr3_nt: TGCGCCAGCAGCCAAGATGCAGCGGGGGGACAGCCCCAGCATTTT

d_call: .
j_call: TRBJ2-3
v_call: TRBV7-9
clone_size: .
cdr3_aa: CASSLGVSPEDTQYF
cdr3_nt: TGTGCCAGCAGCTTAGGGGTATCCCCCGAAGATACGCAGTATTTT

d_call: .
j_call: TRBJ1-1
v_call: TRBV7-9
clone_size: few
cdr3_aa: CASRTNFVTEAFF
cdr3_nt: TGTGCCAGCAGAACTAACTTTGTCACTGAAGCTTTCTTT

d_call: .
j_call: TRBJ1-2
v_call: TRBV6-5
clone_size: few
cdr3_aa: CASSYSAEIGYGYTF
cdr3_nt: TGTGCCAGCAGTTACTCGGCCGAAATAGGCTATGGCTACACCTTC

d_call: .
j_call: TRBJ2-2
v_call: TRBV29-1
clone_size: .
cdr3_aa: CSVVVRGLTGELFF
cdr3_nt: TGCAGCGTTGTTGTCAGGGGTCTCACCGGGGAGCTGTTTTTT

d_call: TRBD1
j_call: TRBJ2-5
v_call: TRBV18
clone_size: .
cdr3_aa: CASSLGQLNQETQYF
cdr3_nt: TGTGCCAGCTCACTGGGACAGCTAAACCAAGAGACCCAGTACTTC

d_call: .
j_call: TRBJ1-5
v_call: TRBV5-1
clone_size: .
cdr3_aa: CASSKGEVGQPQHF
cdr3_nt: TGCGCCAGCAGCAAGGGAGAGGTTGGTCAGCCCCAGCATTTT

d_call: .
j_call: TRBJ1-1
v_call: TRBV10-2
clone_size: .
cdr3_aa: CASSDPGMNTEAFF
cdr3_nt: TGCGCCAGCAGTGACCCGGGGATGAACACTGAAGCTTTCTTT

d_call: .
j_call: TRBJ1-2
v_call: TRBV6-6
clone_size: .
cdr3_aa: CASSPRGHGYTF
cdr3_nt: TGTGCCAGCAGTCCCCGGGGGCATGGCTACACCTTC

d_call: .
j_call: TRBJ2-7
v_call: TRBV2
clone_size: .
cdr3_aa: CASTRDVLSYEQYF
cdr3_nt: TGTGCCAGCACACGGGACGTACTCTCCTACGAGCAGTACTTC

d_call: .
j_call: TRBJ2-2
v_call: TRBV2
clone_size: .
cdr3_aa: CASRPDIRPGELFF
cdr3_nt: TGTGCCAGCAGACCCGACATAAGGCCCGGGGAGCTGTTTTTT

d_call: .
j_call: TRBJ1-4
v_call: TRBV20-1
clone_size: .
cdr3_aa: CSARGGQKLFF
cdr3_nt: TGCAGTGCTAGAGGGGGGCAGAAACTGTTTTTT

d_call: .
j_call: TRBJ1-1
v_call: TRBV6-4
clone_size: .
cdr3_aa: CASIYPASMNTEAFF
cdr3_nt: TGTGCCAGCATATATCCTGCCTCCATGAACACTGAAGCTTTCTTT

d_call: TRBD2
j_call: TRBJ2-3
v_call: TRBV2
clone_size: few
cdr3_aa: CASKSLGGGLLSTDTQYF
cdr3_nt: TGTGCCAGCAAAAGTCTTGGCGGGGGGCTACTTAGCACAGATACGCAGTATTTT

d_call: TRBD1
j_call: TRBJ1-2
v_call: TRBV6-6
clone_size: .
cdr3_aa: CASRDRGPEGYTF
cdr3_nt: TGTGCCTCCCGGGACAGGGGACCGGAAGGCTACACCTTC

d_call: TRBD1
j_call: TRBJ1-1
v_call: TRBV6-1
clone_size: .
cdr3_aa: CASSEAAGGHTEAFF
cdr3_nt: TGTGCCAGCAGTGAGGCGGCAGGGGGTCACACTGAAGCTTTCTTT

d_call: .
j_call: TRBJ1-6
v_call: TRBV7-2
clone_size: .
cdr3_aa: CASSLRDPRDSPLHF
cdr3_nt: TGTGCCAGCAGCTTACGCGACCCCAGGGATTCACCCCTCCACTTT

d_call: .
j_call: TRBJ2-2
v_call: TRBV6-1
clone_size: .
cdr3_aa: CASSFSGELFF
cdr3_nt: TGTGCCAGCAGTTTCTCGGGGGAGCTGTTTTTT

d_call: .
j_call: TRBJ1-6
v_call: TRBV1
clone_size: .
cdr3_aa: CTSSQERGSYNSPLHF
cdr3_nt: TGCACCAGCAGCCAAGAAAGGGGCTCCTATAATTCACCCCTCCACTTT

d_call: TRBD1
j_call: TRBJ2-2
v_call: TRBV5-1
clone_size: .
cdr3_aa: CASSLAQGATGELFF
cdr3_nt: TGCGCCAGCAGCTTGGCACAGGGGGCTACCGGGGAGCTGTTTTTT

d_call: TRBD1
j_call: TRBJ1-2
v_call: TRBV4-3
clone_size: .
cdr3_aa: CASSSRDSYILTRGYTF
cdr3_nt: TGCGCCAGCAGCTCCCGGGACAGCTATATTCTAACTAGGGGCTACACCTTC

d_call: .
j_call: TRBJ2-1
v_call: TRBV28
clone_size: .
cdr3_aa: CASSNRNEQFF
cdr3_nt: TGTGCCAGCAGCAACCGGAATGAGCAGTTCTTC

d_call: .
j_call: TRBJ2-7
v_call: TRBV9
clone_size: .
cdr3_aa: CASSARGYSYEQYF
cdr3_nt: TGTGCCAGCAGCGCACGGGGGTACTCCTACGAGCAGTACTTC

d_call: .
j_call: TRBJ1-1
v_call: TRBV14
clone_size: .
cdr3_aa: CASSQDRPGVNTEAFF
cdr3_nt: TGTGCCAGCAGCCAAGATCGCCCAGGGGTGAACACTGAAGCTTTCTTT

d_call: .
j_call: TRBJ1-1
v_call: TRBV2
clone_size: .
cdr3_aa: CASSEVARAGGNTEAFF
cdr3_nt: TGTGCCAGCAGTGAAGTCGCCCGGGCCGGCGGGAACACTGAAGCTTTCTTT

d_call: .
j_call: TRBJ1-2
v_call: TRBV19
clone_size: .
cdr3_aa: CASHAGGGYTF
cdr3_nt: TGTGCCAGTCACGCGGGGGGAGGCTACACCTTC